The clone carrying this TCR beta chain has only one observation. Where ophthalmopathy was absent within 18 months of follow-up, hyperthyroidism was stable. Certain patients, namely those with other autoimmune diseases, uncontrolled infections, pregnancy or lactation, were excluded. Using RNA transcripts, the TCR beta CDR3 regions were amplified. First-round RT-PCR relied on HTBI primers, and a second-round multiplex PCR came next. MiXCR, run by TCRdb on the multiplex PCR reads, gives a single entry per CDR3 protein. Of about 25,000 distinct CDR3 sequences in the sample, almost 50% were seen once. This specimen belongs to a study of Graves' ophthalmopathy and Graves' hyperthyroidism. Germline V gene sequence: CDR1 DFQATT, CDR2 SNEGSKA (reference sequence). Trimming removed 0 bases at V and 3 bases at J, with 14 bases between. The CDR3 is made up of 16 amino acids.

The sequence was collected from an adult woman with stable Graves' hyperthyroidism. Sequencing was done on a sample of peripheral blood. The chain combines TRBV20-1 with TRBJ2-2; TRBD2 is a possible D gene (6 bases). Here the CDR3 reads CSARDFGREDTGELFF. The CDR3 DNA reads TGCAGTGCTAGAGATTTCGGCAGGGAGGACACCGGGGAGCTGTTTTTT.